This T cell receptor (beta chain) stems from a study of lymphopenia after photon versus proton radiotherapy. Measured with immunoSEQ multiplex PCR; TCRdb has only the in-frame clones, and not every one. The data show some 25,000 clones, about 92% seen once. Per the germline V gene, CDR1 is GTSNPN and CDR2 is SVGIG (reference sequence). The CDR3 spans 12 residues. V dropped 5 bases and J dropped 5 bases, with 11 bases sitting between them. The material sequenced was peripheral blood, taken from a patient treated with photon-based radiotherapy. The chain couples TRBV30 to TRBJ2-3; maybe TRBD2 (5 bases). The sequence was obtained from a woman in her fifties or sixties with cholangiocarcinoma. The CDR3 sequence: CAWGPRGDTQYF. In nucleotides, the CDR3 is TGTGCCTGGGGACCTCGGGGAGATACGCAGTATTTT.